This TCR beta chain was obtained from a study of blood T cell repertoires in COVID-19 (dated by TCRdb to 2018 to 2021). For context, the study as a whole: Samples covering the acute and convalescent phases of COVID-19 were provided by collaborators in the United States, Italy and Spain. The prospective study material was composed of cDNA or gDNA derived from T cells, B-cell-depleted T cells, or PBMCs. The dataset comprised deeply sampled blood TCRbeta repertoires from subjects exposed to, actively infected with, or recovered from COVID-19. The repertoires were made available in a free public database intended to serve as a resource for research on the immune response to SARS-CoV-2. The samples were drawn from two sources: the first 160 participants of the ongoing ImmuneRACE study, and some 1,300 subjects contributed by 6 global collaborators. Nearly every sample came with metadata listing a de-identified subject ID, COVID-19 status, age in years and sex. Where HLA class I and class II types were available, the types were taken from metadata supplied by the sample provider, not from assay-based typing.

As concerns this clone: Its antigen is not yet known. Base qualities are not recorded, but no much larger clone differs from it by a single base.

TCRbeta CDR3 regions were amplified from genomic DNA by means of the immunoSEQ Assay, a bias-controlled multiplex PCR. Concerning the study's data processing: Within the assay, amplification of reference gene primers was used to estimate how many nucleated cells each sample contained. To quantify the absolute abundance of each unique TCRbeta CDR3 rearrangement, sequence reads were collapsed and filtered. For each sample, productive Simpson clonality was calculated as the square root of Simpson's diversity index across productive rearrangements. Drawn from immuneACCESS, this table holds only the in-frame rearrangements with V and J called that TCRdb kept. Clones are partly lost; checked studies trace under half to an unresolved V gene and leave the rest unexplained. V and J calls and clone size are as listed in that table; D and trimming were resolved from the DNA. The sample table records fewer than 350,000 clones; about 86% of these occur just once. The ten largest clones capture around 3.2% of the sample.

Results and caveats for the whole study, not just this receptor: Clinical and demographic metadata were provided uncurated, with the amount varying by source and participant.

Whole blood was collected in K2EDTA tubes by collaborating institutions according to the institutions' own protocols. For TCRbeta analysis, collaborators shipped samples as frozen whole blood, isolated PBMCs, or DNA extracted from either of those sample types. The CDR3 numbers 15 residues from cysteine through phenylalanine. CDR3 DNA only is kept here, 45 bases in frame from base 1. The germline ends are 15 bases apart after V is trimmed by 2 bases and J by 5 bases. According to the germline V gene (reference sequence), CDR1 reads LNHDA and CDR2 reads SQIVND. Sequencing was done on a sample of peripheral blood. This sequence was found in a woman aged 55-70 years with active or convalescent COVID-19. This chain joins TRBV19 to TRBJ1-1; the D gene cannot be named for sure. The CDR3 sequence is CASSIRRSVETEAFF. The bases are TGTGCCAGTAGTATAAGACGGAGTGTCGAGACTGAAGCTTTCTTT.